The 20 T cell receptor beta chains in this list originate from one sample, sequenced in a study of OX40 agonist ivuxolimab in advanced cancers. Sequencing was performed with immunoSEQ multiplex PCR; in TCRdb, only in-frame clones are kept and a portion is missing. The sample shows about 19,000 clones, roughly 80% of them seen only once. The source was CD4+ or CD8+ T cells sorted from blood, collected in a trial of the OX40 agonist ivuxolimab. These receptors were collected from an adult with an advanced solid tumor such as melanoma, head and neck, liver or kidney cancer.

The chain is built from TRBV5-6 and TRBJ2-7; TRBD1 is a possible D gene (7 bases). Germline V gene sequence: CDR1 SGHDT, CDR2 YYEEEE. V lost 0 bases and J lost 2, with 18 bases in between. This CDR3 contains 17 residues. This CDR3 is CASSLEPRGVGAYEQYF. The CDR3 DNA is TGTGCCAGCAGCTTGGAACCCAGGGGGGTTGGGGCCTACGAGCAGTACTTC. Combining the CDR3 with reference TRBV5-6 and TRBJ2-7 gives the whole variable domain DAGVTQSPTHLIKTRGQQVTLRCSPKSGHDTVSWYQQALGQGPQFIFQYYEEEERQRGNFPDRFSGHQFPNYSSELNVNALLLGDSALYLCASSLEPRGVGAYEQYFGPGTRLTVT.

This clone appeared a few times. J is TRBJ2-2 and V is TRBV5-4, with a tentative D call TRBD1 (6 bases). Per germline, CDR1 SGHNT and CDR2 YYREEE (reference sequence). V was shortened by 3 bases and J by 1 base, with 10 bases between the two germline ends. The CDR3 covers 15 residues. The CDR3 reads CASSYGQKNTGELFF. CDR3 DNA sequence: TGTGCCAGCAGCTATGGACAGAAGAACACCGGGGAGCTGTTTTTT. Complete variable domain (other parts from reference TRBV5-4 and TRBJ2-2): ETGVTQSPTHLIKTRGQQVTLRCSSQSGHNTVSWYQQALGQGPQFIFQYYREEENGRGNFPPRFSGLQFPNYSSELNVNALELDDSALYLCASSYGQKNTGELFFGEGSRLTVL.

The chain couples TRBV9 to TRBJ2-5; D tentatively reads TRBD1 or TRBD2 (6 bases each). Matching the DNA end better, TRBJ2-7 makes the J call doubtful. CDR1 and CDR2 from the germline V gene are SGDLS and YYNGEE. The CDR3 loop spans 15 amino acids. CDR3 bases: TGTGCCAGCAGCCCAAAGGGGGGTAGCTCCTACGAGCAGTACTTC. Its translation is CASSPKGGSSYEQYF.

The CDR3 protein is CASSLEHWGRHEQFF. The CDR3 DNA reads TGTGCCAGCAGCTTAGAGCACTGGGGGAGACATGAGCAGTTCTTC. This sequence joins TRBV7-9 and TRBJ2-1; perhaps D is TRBD1 or TRBD2 (5 bases each). The length of the CDR3 is 15 residues. The V end lost 1 base, the J end lost 8 bases, and 15 bases lay between the germline ends. Germline loops: CDR1 SEHNR, CDR2 FQNEAQ (reference sequence).

This sequence joins TRBV9 and TRBJ2-7; D tentatively fits TRBD1 or TRBD2 (5 bases each). Germline values: CDR1 SGDLS, CDR2 YYNGEE. V shed 0 bases and J shed 1 base, with 8 bases lying between them. This CDR3 spans 14 amino acids. CDR3 in amino acids: CASSVGWGSYEQYF. The DNA for the CDR3 is TGTGCCAGCAGCGTAGGGTGGGGGTCCTACGAGCAGTACTTC.

The chain has TRBV7-2 and TRBJ2-7; 9 bases are shared with TRBD1. This CDR3 spans 15 amino acids. The V gene end was trimmed by 5 bases and the J gene end by 12 bases; junction bases not matched to a gene: 17. The germline V gene has CDR1 SGHTA and CDR2 FQGNSA. The CDR3 reads CASSLPGTGTPEGYF. In DNA, the CDR3 is TGTGCCAGCAGCCTGCCGGGGACAGGGACCCCGGAAGGGTACTTC.

The J gene is TRBJ1-5, the V gene TRBV11-2; 8 positions agree with TRBD1. The length of the CDR3 is 15 residues. Germline assignment: CDR1 SGHAT and CDR2 FQNNGV. The V segment lost 0 bases and the J segment 4 bases; nucleotides outside the gene matches: 2. DNA for the CDR3: TGTGCCAGCAGCTTAGAACAGGGGGGGAATCAGCCCCAGCATTTT. Translation gives CASSLEQGGNQPQHF. Looking up the rest from reference TRBV11-2 and TRBJ1-5 gives the full variable domain: EAGVAQSPRYKIIEKRQSVAFWCNPISGHATLYWYQQILGQGPKLLIQFQNNGVVDDSQLPKDRFSAERLKGVDSTLKIQPAKLEDSAVYLCASSLEQGGNQPQHFGDGTRLSIL.

This clone turned up a few times. The chain links TRBV28 to TRBJ1-2; D call uncertain. The CDR3 runs to 10 residues. Germline assignment: CDR1 MDHEN and CDR2 SYDVKM. The V end was cut by 11 bases, the J end by 4 bases, with 8 bases between. CDR3 nucleotide sequence: TGTGCCTCCGCTACCTATGGCTACACCTTC. It is translated as CASATYGYTF.

J is TRBJ2-1 and V is TRBV4-3; maybe TRBD2 (6 bases). V lost 0 bases and J 5 bases, leaving 14 bases between the germline ends. This CDR3 is 16 amino acids long. Germline CDR1 and CDR2: LGHNA and YSLEER. The CDR3, as DNA: TGCGCCAGCAGCCAAGATCGGGCTAGCGCTAACAATGAGCAGTTCTTC. Encoded protein: CASSQDRASANNEQFF.

This chain uses TRBV5-4 with TRBJ1-1; 10 nucleotides align to TRBD1. The V gene end was trimmed by 0 bases and the J gene end by 0 bases; junction bases not matched to a gene: 2. From germline, CDR1 is SGHNT and CDR2 YYREEE (reference sequence). There are 16 residues in the CDR3. The CDR3 protein is CASSLAGQGMNTEAFF. CDR3 DNA: TGTGCCAGCAGCTTGGCGGGACAGGGGATGAACACTGAAGCTTTCTTT.

V is TRBV27 and J is TRBJ2-5, with D perhaps matching TRBD2 (6 bases). The CDR3 covers 16 residues. The germline V gene has CDR1 MNHEY and CDR2 SMNVEV (reference sequence). Trimming left V 3 bases short and J 1 base short, with 15 bases between. The CDR3, as DNA: TGTGCCAGCAGTTTCTGGAGGGCAGGACTCCAAGAGACCCAGTACTTC. Its protein product is CASSFWRAGLQETQYF.

This chain links TRBV19 with TRBJ2-7; 8 bases are shared with TRBD2. The germline CDR1 and CDR2 sequences are LNHDA and SQIVND (reference sequence). The CDR3 loop spans 15 amino acids. V shed 5 bases, J shed 2 bases, and the junction held 8 bases outside the gene matches. CDR3 nucleotide sequence: TGTGCCAGTAGTCTCACGGCCGGGGGGGCCTACGAGCAGTACTTC. Translating gives CASSLTAGGAYEQYF.

This clone was seen only once. This likely traces to a read error, being one base from a far larger clone. The rearrangement joins TRBV2 to TRBJ1-2; TRBD1 is a possible D gene (5 bases). This CDR3 is 12 amino acids long. V lost 5 bases to trimming and J lost 6 bases, with 10 bases between them. Germline loops: CDR1 SNHLY, CDR2 FYNNEI. The CDR3 nucleotides are TGTGCCAGCAGTTACGGGGGGGATGGCTACACCTTC. This encodes CASSYGGDGYTF.

Remarks on this clone: This sequence is one base from a far larger clone and is likely a read error. The same CDR3 is also encoded by other DNA sequences in this sample. The V call is TRBV7-2, the J call TRBJ2-3, with 8 bases that match TRBD2. Germline values: CDR1 SGHTA, CDR2 FQGNSA. This CDR3 has 17 residues. Trimming removed 5 bases from V and 0 bases from J; junction bases left unmatched: 10. For the CDR3, the DNA is TGTGCCAGCAGCCAAGAAGGACTAGCCCTCAGCACAGATACGCAGTATTTT. Protein product: CASSQEGLALSTDTQYF.

The table lists this clone with a few counts. The V gene is TRBV11-3, the J gene TRBJ2-5; maybe TRBD1 (6 bases). The CDR3 spans 16 residues. The V gene lost 1 base and the J gene lost 6 bases, with 18 bases spanning the gap. Germline CDR1 reads SGHNT; CDR2 reads YENEEA. CDR3 bases: TGTGCCAGCAGCTTAGGCGGGTCAGGGGAGCAGAAGACCCAGTACTTC. Its translation: CASSLGGSGEQKTQYF.

The chain joins TRBV6-5 to TRBJ1-2; D remains ambiguous. The V end lost 4 bases, the J end lost 4 bases, and 7 bases lay between the germline ends. CDR3 length equals 12 residues. Germline-derived CDR1 and CDR2 are MNHEY and SVGAGI. CDR3 in amino acids: CASSLIAYGYTF. In DNA, the CDR3 is TGTGCCAGCAGTTTAATAGCCTATGGCTACACCTTC.

Remarks on this clone: With a much larger clone just one base away, this may be a read error. The V gene is TRBV27, the J gene TRBJ2-7, with TRBD1 as a possible D gene (5 bases). Germline lookup yields CDR1 MNHEY and CDR2 SMNVEV (reference sequence). With 5 bases removed from V and 3 bases from J, the gap between germline ends came to 11 bases. This CDR3 spans 13 amino acids. The CDR3 loop is CASSEGQGYEQYF. In DNA, the CDR3 is TGTGCCAGCAGTGAAGGGCAGGGCTACGAGCAGTACTTC.

The chain uses TRBV5-1 and TRBJ2-7; weak D call: TRBD1 (5 bases). The CDR3 has 13 residues. Germline V lookup: CDR1 SGHRS, CDR2 YFSETQ. The V end lost 0 bases, the J end lost 6 bases, and 10 bases lay between the germline ends. The CDR3 coding sequence is TGCGCCAGCAGCTTGGTAGGGGAACCCGAGCAGTACTTC. This translates into CASSLVGEPEQYF.

The chain couples TRBV6-4 to TRBJ2-3; TRBD2 matches at 14 bases. The CDR3 runs to 15 residues. Losses at the gene ends were 4 bases for V and 3 bases for J; bases not matched to a gene: 0. CDR1 and CDR2 from the germline V gene are MRHNA and SNTAGT. The CDR3 DNA sequence: TGTGCCAGCAGTGGGACTAGCGGGGGGACAGATACGCAGTATTTT. Translation gives CASSGTSGGTDTQYF.

CDR3 in DNA: TGTGCCAGTAGTGTCTGGCTAGCGGGAGTCGACGAGCAGTACTTC. This gives the protein CASSVWLAGVDEQYF. V is TRBV19 and J is TRBJ2-7; 10 bases agree with TRBD2. V was pared by 5 bases and J by 5 bases, with 9 bases of the junction left unmatched. Germline V lookup: CDR1 LNHDA, CDR2 SQIVND (reference sequence). The CDR3 runs 15 residues.